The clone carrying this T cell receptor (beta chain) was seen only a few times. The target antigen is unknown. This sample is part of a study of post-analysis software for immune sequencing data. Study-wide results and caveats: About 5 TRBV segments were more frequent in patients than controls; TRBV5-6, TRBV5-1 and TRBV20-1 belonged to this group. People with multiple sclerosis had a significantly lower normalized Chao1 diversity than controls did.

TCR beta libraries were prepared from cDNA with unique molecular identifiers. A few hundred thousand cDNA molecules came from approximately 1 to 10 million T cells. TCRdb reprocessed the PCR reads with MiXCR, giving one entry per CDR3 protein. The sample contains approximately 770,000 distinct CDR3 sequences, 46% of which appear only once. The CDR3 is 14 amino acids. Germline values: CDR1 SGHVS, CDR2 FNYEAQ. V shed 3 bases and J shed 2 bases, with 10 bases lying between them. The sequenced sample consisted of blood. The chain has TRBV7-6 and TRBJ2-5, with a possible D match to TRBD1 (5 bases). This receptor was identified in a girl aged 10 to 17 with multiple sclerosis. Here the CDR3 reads CASSFRQSQETQYF. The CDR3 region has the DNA TGTGCCAGCAGCTTCCGACAGAGTCAAGAGACCCAGTACTTC. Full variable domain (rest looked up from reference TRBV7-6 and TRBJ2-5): GAGVSQSPRYKVTKRGQDVALRCDPISGHVSLYWYRQALGQGPEFLTYFNYEAQQDKSGLPNDRFSAERPEGSISTLTIQRTEQRDSAMYRCASSFRQSQETQYFGPGTRLLVL.